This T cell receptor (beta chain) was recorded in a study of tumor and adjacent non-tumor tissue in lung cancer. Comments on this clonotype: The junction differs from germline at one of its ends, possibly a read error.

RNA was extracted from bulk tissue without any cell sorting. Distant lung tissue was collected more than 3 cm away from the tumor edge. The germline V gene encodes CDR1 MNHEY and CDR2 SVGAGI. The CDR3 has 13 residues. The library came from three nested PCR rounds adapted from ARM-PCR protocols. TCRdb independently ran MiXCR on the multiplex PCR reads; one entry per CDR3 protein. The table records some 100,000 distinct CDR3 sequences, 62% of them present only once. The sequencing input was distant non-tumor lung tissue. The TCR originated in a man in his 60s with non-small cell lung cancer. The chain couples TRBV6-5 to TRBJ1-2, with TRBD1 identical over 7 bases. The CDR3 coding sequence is TGTGCCAGCAGCTCACAGGGGATTCGGGGCTACAGCTTC. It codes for CASSSQGIRGYSF.